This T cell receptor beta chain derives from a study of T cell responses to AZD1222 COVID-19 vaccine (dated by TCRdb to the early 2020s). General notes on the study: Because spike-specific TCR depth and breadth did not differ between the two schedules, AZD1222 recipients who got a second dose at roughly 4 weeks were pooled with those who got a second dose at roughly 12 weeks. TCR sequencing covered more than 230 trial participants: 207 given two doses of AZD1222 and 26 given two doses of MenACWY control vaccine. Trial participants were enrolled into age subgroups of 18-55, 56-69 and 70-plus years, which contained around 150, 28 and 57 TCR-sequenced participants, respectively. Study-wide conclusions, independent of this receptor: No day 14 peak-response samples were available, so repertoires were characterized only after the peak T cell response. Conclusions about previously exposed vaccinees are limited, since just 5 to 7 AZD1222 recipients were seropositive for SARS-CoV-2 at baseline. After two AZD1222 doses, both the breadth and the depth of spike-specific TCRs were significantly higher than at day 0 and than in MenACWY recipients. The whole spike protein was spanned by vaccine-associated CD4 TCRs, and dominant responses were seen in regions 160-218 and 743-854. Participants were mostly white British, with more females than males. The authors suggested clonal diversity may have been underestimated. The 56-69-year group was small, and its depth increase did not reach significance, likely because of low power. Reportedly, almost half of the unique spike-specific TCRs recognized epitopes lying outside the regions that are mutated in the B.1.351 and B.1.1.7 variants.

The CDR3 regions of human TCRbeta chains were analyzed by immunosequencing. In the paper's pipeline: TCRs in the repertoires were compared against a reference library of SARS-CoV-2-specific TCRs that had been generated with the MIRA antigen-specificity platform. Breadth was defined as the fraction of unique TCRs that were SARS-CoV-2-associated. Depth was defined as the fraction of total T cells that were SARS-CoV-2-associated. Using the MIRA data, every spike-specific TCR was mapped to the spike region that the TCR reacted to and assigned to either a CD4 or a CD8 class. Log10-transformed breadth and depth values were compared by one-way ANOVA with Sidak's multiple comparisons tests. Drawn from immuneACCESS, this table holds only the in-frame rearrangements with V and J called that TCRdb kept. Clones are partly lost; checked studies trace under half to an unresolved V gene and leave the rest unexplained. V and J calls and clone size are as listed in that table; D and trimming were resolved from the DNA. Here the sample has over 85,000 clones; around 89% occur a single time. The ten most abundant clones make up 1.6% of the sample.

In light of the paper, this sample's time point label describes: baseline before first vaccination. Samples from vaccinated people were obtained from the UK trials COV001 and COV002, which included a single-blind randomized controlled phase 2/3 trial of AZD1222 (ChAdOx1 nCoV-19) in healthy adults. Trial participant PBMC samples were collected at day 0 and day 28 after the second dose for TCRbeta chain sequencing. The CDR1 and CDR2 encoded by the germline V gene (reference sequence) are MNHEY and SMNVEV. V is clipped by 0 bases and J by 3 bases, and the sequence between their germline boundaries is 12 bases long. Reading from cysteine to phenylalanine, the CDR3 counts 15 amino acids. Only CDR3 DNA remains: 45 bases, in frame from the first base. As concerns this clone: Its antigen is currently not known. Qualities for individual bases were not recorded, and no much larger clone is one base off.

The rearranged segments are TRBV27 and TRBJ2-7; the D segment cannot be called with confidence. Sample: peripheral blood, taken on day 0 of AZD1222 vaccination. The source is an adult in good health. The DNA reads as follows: TGTGCCAGCAGTTTATCGTATGGTGACGTCTACGAGCAGTACTTC. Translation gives CASSLSYGDVYEQYF.